One sample yielded the 27 T cell receptor beta chains listed below, sequenced in a study of cytomegalovirus exposure and HLA in healthy donors. Primers for the PCR totalled 60 Vbeta and 13 Jbeta. This table comes from immunoSEQ multiplex PCR, and its TCRdb copy is limited to in-frame clones, with some not included. The sample contains approximately 120,000 clones, 65% to 85% of which appear only once. Input material: PBMCs. The receptors come from a man between 45 and 60 years old in good health and CMV-seronegative.

This sequence joins TRBV14 and TRBJ2-7, with 8 bases identical to TRBD2. J lost 4 bases, V lost 3 bases, and 5 bases had no gene match. This CDR3 is built from 14 residues. Germline V gives CDR1 SGHDN, CDR2 FVKESK. This chain's CDR3 is CASSQSLAEYEQYF. CDR3 nucleotides: TGTGCCAGCAGCCAGTCACTAGCGGAGTACGAGCAGTACTTC.

In DNA form, the CDR3 reads TGCAGTGCTAGAGCTGTTAGTGAGCAGTTCTTC. Translated, it gives CSARAVSEQFF. The chain employs TRBV20-1 and TRBJ2-1; D unclear. CDR1 is DFQATT, CDR2 SNEGSKA, per germline (reference sequence). V lost 1 base and J lost 9, with 7 bases in between. The CDR3 contains 11 residues.

The chain couples TRBV5-4 to TRBJ1-2, with 8 positions matching TRBD1. The CDR3 consists of 14 residues. Losses at the gene ends were 6 bases for V and 4 bases for J; bases not matched to a gene: 8. The germline V gene has CDR1 SGHNT and CDR2 YYREEE (reference sequence). CDR3 protein: CASNRGGQGYGYTF. For the CDR3, the DNA is TGTGCCAGCAATCGGGGAGGACAGGGCTATGGCTACACCTTC. The whole variable domain, filled in from reference TRBV5-4 and TRBJ1-2, reads ETGVTQSPTHLIKTRGQQVTLRCSSQSGHNTVSWYQQALGQGPQFIFQYYREEENGRGNFPPRFSGLQFPNYSSELNVNALELDDSALYLCASNRGGQGYGYTFGSGTRLTVV.

This chain links TRBV9 with TRBJ2-1; D may be TRBD1 (6 bases). CDR3 length: 15 amino acids. V lost 1 base and J 0 bases, leaving 8 bases between the germline ends. Germline-derived CDR1 and CDR2 are SGDLS and YYNGEE. The CDR3 sequence is CASSVQGNSYNEQFF. The DNA of the CDR3 is TGTGCCAGCAGCGTACAGGGGAACTCCTACAATGAGCAGTTCTTC.

The CDR3 DNA is TGTGCCAGCAGCCCAACTAGCGTCCATGCCTACAATGAGCAGTTCTTC. Translated, it gives CASSPTSVHAYNEQFF. The gene calls are TRBV4-2 and TRBJ2-1, with 7 bases identical to TRBD2. This CDR3 comprises 16 residues. Germline CDR1 and CDR2: LGHNA and YNFKEQ. The ends lost 4 bases at V and 2 bases at J; junction bases unmatched: 8.

This clone showed up just once. The V gene is TRBV5-4, the J gene TRBJ1-5; 8 positions agree with TRBD1. V dropped 4 bases and J dropped 3; count of bases not matched to a gene: 6. The CDR3 consists of 15 residues. Per the germline V gene, CDR1 is SGHNT and CDR2 is YYREEE (reference sequence). CDR3 nucleotides: TGTGCCAGCAGCCAGGGCAGGGGGCCCAATCAGCCCCAGCATTTT. This sequence encodes CASSQGRGPNQPQHF.

The CDR3 nucleotides are TGTGCCAGCAGTTTTAGCGGGAGTAGGGAGACCCAGTACTTC. The encoded protein is CASSFSGSRETQYF. The J gene is TRBJ2-5, the V gene TRBV27; 9 positions agree with TRBD2. The ends lost 3 bases at V and 5 bases at J; junction bases unmatched: 4. This CDR3 has 14 residues. Germline lookup yields CDR1 MNHEY and CDR2 SMNVEV (reference sequence).

This clone was seen only once. The gene calls are TRBV7-2 and TRBJ2-7; 9 nucleotides align to TRBD1. The CDR3 runs 16 residues. CDR1 is SGHTA and CDR2 is FQGNSA in the germline V gene. V lost 5 bases and J lost 3; bases outside the gene matches: 11. The CDR3 loop reads CASSHGGGTGIYEQYF. The DNA for the CDR3 is TGTGCCAGCAGCCATGGTGGCGGGACAGGGATCTACGAGCAGTACTTC.

The V gene is TRBV27, the J gene TRBJ1-5; a possible D gene is TRBD1 (5 bases). Germline V gene lookup returns CDR1 MNHEY and CDR2 SMNVEV (reference sequence). V was cut by 0 bases and J by 4 bases, with 16 bases left in between. CDR3 length: 17 amino acids. CDR3 DNA: TGTGCCAGCAGTTTATCGGTAGGTTGGGGCAGAAATCAGCCCCAGCATTTT. Protein sequence: CASSLSVGWGRNQPQHF.

This clone came up a few times. The CDR3, as DNA: TGTGCCAGCATTCAGGGGTTGGTCACTGAAGCTTTCTTT. Its protein product is CASIQGLVTEAFF. The chain employs TRBV6-6 and TRBJ1-1, with a possible D match to TRBD1 (6 bases). Trimming shortened V by 7 bases and J by 4 bases, and 13 bases separated the two germline ends. The CDR3 sequence is 13 residues long. The germline CDR1 and CDR2 sequences are MNHNY and SVGAGI (reference sequence).

The J gene is TRBJ2-2, the V gene TRBV14; TRBD1 matches 7 bases. Germline CDR1 reads SGHDN; CDR2 reads FVKESK. The CDR3 loop spans 14 amino acids. V was pared by 4 bases and J by 2 bases, with 1 base of the junction left unmatched. CDR3 nucleotides: TGTGCCAGCAGCCGGGACAGAAACACCGGGGAGCTGTTTTTT. Protein sequence: CASSRDRNTGELFF.

This chain links TRBV10-3 with TRBJ2-1; 7 nucleotides agree with TRBD2. V lost 8 bases to trimming and J lost 1 base; unmatched junction nucleotides: 2. This CDR3 has 13 amino acids. Germline V gene data show CDR1 as ENHRY and CDR2 as SYGVKD. The CDR3 region has the DNA TGTGCCATCGGGCGGGAGTCCTACAATGAGCAGTTCTTC. Protein sequence: CAIGRESYNEQFF.

This chain joins TRBV28 and TRBJ2-6, with D unresolved. The CDR3 is 12 amino acids. Trimming removed 8 bases from V and 1 base from J, with 3 bases in between. Germline CDR1 MDHEN, CDR2 SYDVKM. The CDR3 sequence is CASLSGANVLTF. The CDR3 nucleotides read TGTGCCAGCCTTTCTGGGGCCAACGTCCTGACTTTC.

The V call is TRBV7-9, the J call TRBJ2-7, with 9 bases that match TRBD1. The CDR3 has 19 residues. In germline, CDR1 is SEHNR, CDR2 FQNEAQ (reference sequence). Losses at the gene ends were 4 bases for V and 5 bases for J; bases not matched to a gene: 21. CDR3 sequence: CASSSNRDRAVTQGNEQYF. DNA of the CDR3: TGTGCCAGCAGCTCCAACCGGGACAGGGCGGTAACTCAGGGGAACGAGCAGTACTTC. Variable domain in full (rest from reference TRBV7-9 and TRBJ2-7): DTGVSQNPRHKITKRGQNVTFRCDPISEHNRLYWYRQTLGQGPEFLTYFQNEAQLEKSRLLSDRFSAERPKGSFSTLEIQRTEQGDSAMYLCASSSNRDRAVTQGNEQYFGPGTRLTVT.

This clone was found many times. The chain uses TRBV28 and TRBJ2-3, with 12 bases aligning to TRBD2. Germline CDR1 reads MDHEN; CDR2 reads SYDVKM. This CDR3 is 17 amino acids long. Losses at the gene ends were 4 bases for V and 5 bases for J; bases not matched to a gene: 10. The CDR3 nucleotides read TGTGCCAGCAGTTCCCCGACTAGCGGGAGCCGAGGAGATACGCAGTATTTT. This encodes CASSSPTSGSRGDTQYF.

The chain uses TRBV7-8 and TRBJ2-7; TRBD2 matches at 11 bases. The CDR3 spans 17 residues. Per germline, CDR1 SGHVS and CDR2 FQNEAQ. J gave up 5 bases and V 2 bases, and 11 bases lay outside the gene matches. CDR3 sequence: CASSLRASGRPLNEQYF. In nucleotides, the CDR3 is TGTGCCAGCAGCTTAAGGGCTAGCGGGAGGCCTTTAAACGAGCAGTACTTC.

Details on this clone: Other DNA sequences in the same sample also yield this CDR3. The chain uses TRBV7-9 and TRBJ2-1, with 14 positions matching TRBD2. CDR1 SEHNR and CDR2 FQNEAQ come from the germline V gene (reference sequence). This CDR3 contains 15 residues. V lost 4 bases to trimming and J lost 9 bases; unmatched junction nucleotides: 5. The CDR3 region has the DNA TGTGCCAGCAGCTCGGGACTAGCGGGAGTCGGTGAGCAGTTCTTC. Amino acid sequence: CASSSGLAGVGEQFF.

This sequence joins TRBV7-9 and TRBJ2-7; 8 bases line up with TRBD1. CDR1 is SEHNR, CDR2 FQNEAQ, per germline (reference sequence). There are 17 residues in the CDR3. The trim removed 3 bases at V and 2 bases at J, leaving 12 bases unmatched. The DNA for the CDR3 is TGTGCCAGCAGCTTTGGAACAGGACAGGGCCTAACCTACGAGCAGTACTTC. Amino acid sequence: CASSFGTGQGLTYEQYF.

This chain links TRBV11-2 with TRBJ2-7; D is unclear. The CDR3 length is 12 residues. Trimming stripped 5 bases from V and 5 bases from J, with 10 bases between. Germline V gene lookup returns CDR1 SGHAT and CDR2 FQNNGV. The CDR3 DNA reads TGTGCCAGCAGCCGGTACCCGGACGAGCAGTACTTC. Its protein is CASSRYPDEQYF.

This clone has a single count. The chain recombines TRBV27 with TRBJ2-4; D remains ambiguous. Germline assignment: CDR1 MNHEY and CDR2 SMNVEV (reference sequence). This CDR3 is 13 amino acids long. V lost 6 bases, J lost 0 bases, and 6 bases lay in between. The CDR3 DNA is TGTGCCAGCAGGGGCACAGCCAAAAACATTCAGTACTTC. Its protein product is CASRGTAKNIQYF.

The genes are TRBV7-9 and TRBJ2-1; D ambiguous. Trimming removed 4 bases from V and 10 bases from J, with 8 bases in between. The V gene's germline CDR1 is SEHNR and CDR2 FQNEAQ (reference sequence). The CDR3 covers 11 residues. The CDR3 spells CASSSSYEQFF. As DNA, the CDR3 is TGTGCCAGCAGCTCCTCCTACGAGCAGTTCTTC.

This chain joins TRBV7-8 and TRBJ2-1, with 8 bases identical to TRBD2. There are 16 residues in the CDR3. The germline V gene encodes CDR1 SGHVS and CDR2 FQNEAQ. The V and J ends lost 5 bases and 4 bases, in that order; junction bases with no gene match: 10. DNA of the CDR3: TGTGCCAGCAGCCTGATAGCGGGACTACGATACAATGAGCAGTTCTTC. Translation gives CASSLIAGLRYNEQFF.

In this sample, this clone turned up once. The V call is TRBV5-1, the J call TRBJ1-1; 9 nucleotides match TRBD1. The trim removed 4 bases at V and 5 bases at J, leaving 6 bases unmatched. The CDR3 sequence is 14 residues long. Germline CDR1 and CDR2: SGHRS and YFSETQ. The CDR3 coding sequence is TGCGCCAGCAGCCAGGACAGGGGCCAGACTGAAGCTTTCTTT. Protein product: CASSQDRGQTEAFF. The full variable domain, its missing parts supplied by reference TRBV5-1 and TRBJ1-1, is KAGVTQTPRYLIKTRGQQVTLSCSPISGHRSVSWYQQTPGQGLQFLFEYFSETQRNKGNFPGRFSGRQFSNSRSEMNVSTLELGDSALYLCASSQDRGQTEAFFGQGTRLTVV.

The chain uses TRBV7-9 and TRBJ2-1; 7 bases line up with TRBD2. This CDR3 has 15 amino acids. Germline trimming cut 5 bases from V and 8 bases from J; bases unmatched to any gene: 12. Germline values: CDR1 SEHNR, CDR2 FQNEAQ (reference sequence). Here the CDR3 reads CASSKGAAGRDEQFF. The CDR3 coding sequence is TGTGCCAGCAGCAAAGGGGCGGCGGGGAGGGATGAGCAGTTCTTC.

This sequence joins TRBV18 and TRBJ1-5; D is uncertain. From germline, CDR1 is KGHSH and CDR2 LQKENI. Deletions cut 6 bases from V and 0 bases from J, with 9 bases between. The CDR3 consists of 14 residues. The DNA for the CDR3 is TGTGCCAGCTCCGAGAGTAATAGCAATCAGCCCCAGCATTTT. Protein: CASSESNSNQPQHF.

This clone was seen a few times. The J gene is TRBJ2-1, the V gene TRBV29-1, with D perhaps TRBD2 (8 bases). Trimming took off 8 bases at V and 9 bases at J, with 20 bases between the two ends. This CDR3 region has 13 residues. CDR1 SQVTM and CDR2 ANQGSEA come from the germline V gene. Here the CDR3 DNA reads TGCAGCTCCCGGGGGGGGACAGTCGGTGAGCAGTTCTTC. It is translated as CSSRGGTVGEQFF.

The chain combines TRBV27 with TRBJ2-3; 11 nucleotides agree with TRBD2. This CDR3 is 17 amino acids long. V dropped 5 bases and J dropped 1; count of bases not matched to a gene: 8. Germline V CDR1 and CDR2: MNHEY, SMNVEV (reference sequence). The chain's CDR3 is CASSVAGGPWGTDTQYF. Here the CDR3 DNA reads TGTGCCAGCAGTGTAGCGGGAGGGCCATGGGGCACAGATACGCAGTATTTT.